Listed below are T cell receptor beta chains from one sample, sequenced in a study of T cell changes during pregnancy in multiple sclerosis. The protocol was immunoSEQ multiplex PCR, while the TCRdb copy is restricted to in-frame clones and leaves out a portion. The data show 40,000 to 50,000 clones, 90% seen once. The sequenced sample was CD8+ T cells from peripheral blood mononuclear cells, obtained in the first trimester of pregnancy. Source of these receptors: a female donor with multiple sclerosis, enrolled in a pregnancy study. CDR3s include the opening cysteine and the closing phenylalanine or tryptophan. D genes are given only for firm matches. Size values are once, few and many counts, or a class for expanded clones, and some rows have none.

CDR3 protein: CASSQATGENIQYF
CDR3 DNA: TGCGCCAGCAGCCAGGCGACAGGGGAAAACATTCAGTACTTC
D gene: TRBD1
V gene: TRBV4-1
J gene: TRBJ2-4
CDR3 length: 14
clone size: .

CDR3 protein: CASSYSRQAGLGAFF
CDR3 DNA: TGTGCCAGCAGTTACTCGAGGCAGGCAGGGCTGGGGGCTTTCTTT
D gene: .
V gene: TRBV6-5
J gene: TRBJ1-1
CDR3 length: 15
clone size: .

CDR3 protein: CASSIELAGEDEQFF
CDR3 DNA: TGCGCCAGCAGCATAGAACTAGCGGGAGAAGATGAGCAGTTCTTC
D gene: TRBD2
V gene: TRBV5-1
J gene: TRBJ2-1
CDR3 length: 15
clone size: .

CDR3 protein: CASSLGLYSNQPQHF
CDR3 DNA: TGTGCCAGCAGTTTAGGGCTGTATAGCAATCAGCCCCAGCATTTT
D gene: .
V gene: TRBV27
J gene: TRBJ1-5
CDR3 length: 15
clone size: .

CDR3 protein: CASRGGSSYEQYF
CDR3 DNA: TGCGCCAGCAGGGGGGGGAGCTCCTACGAGCAGTACTTC
D gene: TRBD2
V gene: TRBV10-2
J gene: TRBJ2-7
CDR3 length: 13
clone size: once

CDR3 protein: CASSARSTDTQYF
CDR3 DNA: TGTGCCAGCAGCGCCCGGAGCACAGATACGCAGTATTTT
D gene: .
V gene: TRBV9
J gene: TRBJ2-3
CDR3 length: 13
clone size: .

CDR3 protein: CASSISGVGFGNIQYF
CDR3 DNA: TGTGCCAGTAGTATATCCGGGGTCGGGTTCGGAAACATTCAGTACTTC
D gene: .
V gene: TRBV19
J gene: TRBJ2-4
CDR3 length: 16
clone size: once

CDR3 protein: CASSFRDRPAVDTQYF
CDR3 DNA: TGTGCCAGCAGCTTCCGGGATCGACCAGCGGTAGATACGCAGTATTTT
D gene: .
V gene: TRBV7-6
J gene: TRBJ2-3
CDR3 length: 16
clone size: .

CDR3 protein: CASSVDRGTPFYNEQFF
CDR3 DNA: TGTGCCAGCAGCGTAGATAGGGGAACACCCTTTTACAATGAGCAGTTCTTC
D gene: .
V gene: TRBV9
J gene: TRBJ2-1
CDR3 length: 17
clone size: .

CDR3 protein: CATSREGLTRGNEQFF
CDR3 DNA: TGTGCCACCAGCAGAGAGGGACTCACAAGGGGCAATGAGCAGTTCTTC
D gene: .
V gene: TRBV15
J gene: TRBJ2-1
CDR3 length: 16
clone size: .

CDR3 protein: CASTLLTLAKNIQYF
CDR3 DNA: TGTGCCAGCACCCTCCTAACCTTAGCCAAAAACATTCAGTACTTC
D gene: .
V gene: TRBV27
J gene: TRBJ2-4
CDR3 length: 15
clone size: .

CDR3 protein: CASRYNPLAGGETQYF
CDR3 DNA: TGCGCCAGCCGTTATAATCCCCTAGCGGGAGGGGAGACCCAGTACTTC
D gene: TRBD2
V gene: TRBV5-1
J gene: TRBJ2-5
CDR3 length: 16
clone size: .

CDR3 protein: CASSFGQPLFYGYTF
CDR3 DNA: TGTGCCAGCAGTTTCGGACAACCTCTCTTCTATGGCTACACCTTC
D gene: .
V gene: TRBV7-2
J gene: TRBJ1-2
CDR3 length: 15
clone size: .

CDR3 protein: CASSALLAGDETQYF
CDR3 DNA: TGTGCCAGCAGTGCGTTATTAGCGGGAGATGAGACCCAGTACTTC
D gene: TRBD2
V gene: TRBV27
J gene: TRBJ2-5
CDR3 length: 15
clone size: .

CDR3 protein: CASRRPQASNGYTF
CDR3 DNA: TGTGCCAGCAGGCGACCACAGGCATCCAATGGCTACACCTTC
D gene: .
V gene: TRBV6-1
J gene: TRBJ1-2
CDR3 length: 14
clone size: .

CDR3 protein: CASPLTRQGAWTIYF
CDR3 DNA: TGTGCTAGTCCACTAACCCGCCAGGGCGCGTGGACCATATATTTT
D gene: .
V gene: TRBV12-5
J gene: TRBJ1-3
CDR3 length: 15
clone size: .

CDR3 protein: CASSLGPKRQGTGELFF
CDR3 DNA: TGTGCCAGCAGCTTAGGCCCAAAGCGCCAGGGGACCGGGGAGCTGTTTTTT
D gene: .
V gene: TRBV7-9
J gene: TRBJ2-2
CDR3 length: 17
clone size: .

CDR3 protein: CASGSGTANTEAFF
CDR3 DNA: TGTGCCAGCGGCTCCGGGACAGCGAACACTGAAGCTTTCTTT
D gene: TRBD1
V gene: TRBV27
J gene: TRBJ1-1
CDR3 length: 14
clone size: .

CDR3 protein: CASSPTGGDYGYTF
CDR3 DNA: TGTGCCAGCAGCCCAACAGGGGGCGACTATGGCTACACCTTC
D gene: TRBD1
V gene: TRBV7-8
J gene: TRBJ1-2
CDR3 length: 14
clone size: .

CDR3 protein: CASSQGPDTQYF
CDR3 DNA: TGCGCCAGCAGCCAGGGGCCCGATACGCAGTATTTT
D gene: .
V gene: TRBV10-1
J gene: TRBJ2-3
CDR3 length: 12
clone size: few

CDR3 protein: CSVITGTGENYGYTF
CDR3 DNA: TGCAGCGTTATTACCGGGACAGGGGAGAACTATGGCTACACCTTC
D gene: TRBD1
V gene: TRBV29-1
J gene: TRBJ1-2
CDR3 length: 15
clone size: .

CDR3 protein: CASRLANQETQYF
CDR3 DNA: TGTGCCAGCAGATTAGCGAACCAAGAGACCCAGTACTTC
D gene: .
V gene: TRBV27
J gene: TRBJ2-5
CDR3 length: 13
clone size: once

CDR3 protein: CASSSTGAHEQYF
CDR3 DNA: TGTGCCAGCAGCTCCACAGGGGCTCACGAGCAGTACTTC
D gene: TRBD1
V gene: TRBV7-9
J gene: TRBJ2-7
CDR3 length: 13
clone size: .

CDR3 protein: CASSRGVWEQFF
CDR3 DNA: TGTGCCAGTAGTAGGGGGGTTTGGGAGCAGTTCTTC
D gene: .
V gene: TRBV19
J gene: TRBJ2-1
CDR3 length: 12
clone size: .

CDR3 protein: CASSLADSYGYTF
CDR3 DNA: TGTGCCAGCAGCTTAGCAGACAGCTATGGCTACACCTTC
D gene: .
V gene: TRBV7-8
J gene: TRBJ1-2
CDR3 length: 13
clone size: .

CDR3 protein: CASSSVLGYEKLFF
CDR3 DNA: TGTGCCAGCAGTTCAGTACTCGGGTATGAAAAACTGTTTTTT
D gene: .
V gene: TRBV5-6
J gene: TRBJ1-4
CDR3 length: 14
clone size: .

CDR3 protein: CASSEGYSQPQHF
CDR3 DNA: TGTGCCAGCAGTGAAGGCTATTCTCAGCCCCAGCATTTT
D gene: .
V gene: TRBV6-1
J gene: TRBJ1-5
CDR3 length: 13
clone size: .

CDR3 protein: CAGRGLAKNIQYF
CDR3 DNA: TGTGCCGGCAGGGGCCTAGCCAAAAACATTCAGTACTTC
D gene: .
V gene: TRBV30
J gene: TRBJ2-4
CDR3 length: 13
clone size: .

CDR3 protein: CASSSGGTEAFF
CDR3 DNA: TGTGCCAGCAGCTCCGGGGGCACTGAAGCTTTCTTT
D gene: .
V gene: TRBV11-2
J gene: TRBJ1-1
CDR3 length: 12
clone size: .

CDR3 protein: CASSQDSRVFHEQYF
CDR3 DNA: TGCGCCAGCAGCCAAGACTCCAGGGTATTCCACGAGCAGTACTTC
D gene: .
V gene: TRBV4-3
J gene: TRBJ2-7
CDR3 length: 15
clone size: .

CDR3 protein: CASSLSFTEVGGEKLFF
CDR3 DNA: TGTGCCAGCAGTTTATCGTTCACTGAGGTTGGCGGCGAAAAACTGTTTTTT
D gene: .
V gene: TRBV27
J gene: TRBJ1-4
CDR3 length: 17
clone size: .

CDR3 protein: CASSQETGESRYTQYF
CDR3 DNA: TGTGCCAGCAGCCAAGAGACAGGGGAGAGCAGATATACGCAGTATTTT
D gene: TRBD1
V gene: TRBV4-2
J gene: TRBJ2-3
CDR3 length: 16
clone size: .

CDR3 protein: CASTPSGYTF
CDR3 DNA: TGTGCCAGCACCCCCTCCGGCTACACCTTC
D gene: .
V gene: TRBV7-9
J gene: TRBJ1-2
CDR3 length: 10
clone size: .

CDR3 protein: CASSGVGTEYNQPQHF
CDR3 DNA: TGTGCCAGCAGTGGTGTCGGGACAGAATACAATCAGCCCCAGCATTTT
D gene: TRBD1
V gene: TRBV2
J gene: TRBJ1-5
CDR3 length: 16
clone size: few

CDR3 protein: CATAPSSYNEQFF
CDR3 DNA: TGTGCCACTGCGCCGAGCTCCTACAATGAGCAGTTCTTC
D gene: .
V gene: TRBV11-2
J gene: TRBJ2-1
CDR3 length: 13
clone size: .

CDR3 protein: CASSLYLDRGPEGDQPQHF
CDR3 DNA: TGCGCCAGCAGCTTGTACCTGGACAGGGGCCCCGAGGGCGATCAGCCCCAGCATTTT
D gene: TRBD1
V gene: TRBV4-1
J gene: TRBJ1-5
CDR3 length: 19
clone size: .

CDR3 protein: CASSSGSYEQYF
CDR3 DNA: TGCGCCAGCAGCTCCGGGTCCTATGAGCAGTATTTT
D gene: .
V gene: TRBV5-1
J gene: TRBJ2-3
CDR3 length: 12
clone size: .

CDR3 protein: CSTMNGAEQYF
CDR3 DNA: TGCAGCACCATGAATGGGGCCGAGCAGTACTTC
D gene: .
V gene: TRBV29-1
J gene: TRBJ2-7
CDR3 length: 11
clone size: .

CDR3 protein: CASSASAGPNTGELFF
CDR3 DNA: TGTGCCAGCAGCGCCAGTGCAGGCCCGAACACCGGGGAGCTGTTTTTT
D gene: .
V gene: TRBV7-8
J gene: TRBJ2-2
CDR3 length: 16
clone size: .

CDR3 protein: CASSEAEQGLPYF
CDR3 DNA: TGTGCCAGCAGTGAAGCGGAACAGGGATTGCCGTACTTC
D gene: .
V gene: TRBV6-1
J gene: TRBJ2-7
CDR3 length: 13
clone size: .

CDR3 protein: CASSAELATLRNEQFF
CDR3 DNA: TGTGCCAGCAGTGCCGAACTAGCTACGTTACGGAATGAGCAGTTCTTC
D gene: .
V gene: TRBV6-4
J gene: TRBJ2-1
CDR3 length: 16
clone size: .

CDR3 protein: CASSPGTGEGGYTF
CDR3 DNA: TGCGCCAGCAGCCCTGGGACAGGCGAAGGTGGCTACACCTTC
D gene: TRBD1
V gene: TRBV5-1
J gene: TRBJ1-2
CDR3 length: 14
clone size: once

CDR3 protein: CASSQGQAYQETQYF
CDR3 DNA: TGCGCCAGCAGCCAGGGACAAGCCTATCAAGAGACCCAGTACTTC
D gene: .
V gene: TRBV4-1
J gene: TRBJ2-5
CDR3 length: 15
clone size: .

CDR3 protein: CASSFTGTGGINEQFF
CDR3 DNA: TGTGCCAGCAGCTTCACCGGGACAGGGGGCATCAATGAGCAGTTCTTC
D gene: TRBD1
V gene: TRBV7-9
J gene: TRBJ2-1
CDR3 length: 16
clone size: .

CDR3 protein: CASSSLAGPNTGELFF
CDR3 DNA: TGCGCCAGCAGCTCACTAGCGGGGCCGAACACCGGGGAGCTGTTTTTT
D gene: TRBD2
V gene: TRBV4-1
J gene: TRBJ2-2
CDR3 length: 16
clone size: .

CDR3 protein: CASSYSLAGSYNEQFF
CDR3 DNA: TGTGCCAGCAGTTACTCGTTAGCGGGTTCCTACAATGAGCAGTTCTTC
D gene: TRBD2
V gene: TRBV6-6
J gene: TRBJ2-1
CDR3 length: 16
clone size: .

CDR3 protein: CASFGQGALNIQYF
CDR3 DNA: TGCGCCAGCTTTGGACAGGGGGCGTTGAACATTCAGTACTTC
D gene: TRBD1
V gene: TRBV5-1
J gene: TRBJ2-4
CDR3 length: 14
clone size: .

CDR3 protein: CASSIGGGYTEAFF
CDR3 DNA: TGTGCCAGTAGTATCGGGGGAGGGTACACTGAAGCTTTCTTT
D gene: .
V gene: TRBV19
J gene: TRBJ1-1
CDR3 length: 14
clone size: .

CDR3 protein: CASSFRQQSGNTEAFF
CDR3 DNA: TGTGCCAGCAGCTTCAGGCAACAAAGTGGTAACACTGAAGCTTTCTTT
D gene: .
V gene: TRBV7-9
J gene: TRBJ1-1
CDR3 length: 16
clone size: .

CDR3 protein: CASLGFSGRDNEQFF
CDR3 DNA: TGTGCCAGCTTGGGATTTAGCGGGAGGGATAATGAGCAGTTCTTC
D gene: TRBD2
V gene: TRBV7-8
J gene: TRBJ2-1
CDR3 length: 15
clone size: .

CDR3 protein: CASSLGLAGGGSYEQYF
CDR3 DNA: TGCGCCAGCAGCTTGGGACTAGCGGGGGGGGGATCCTACGAGCAGTACTTC
D gene: TRBD2
V gene: TRBV5-1
J gene: TRBJ2-7
CDR3 length: 17
clone size: .

CDR3 protein: CASSPTSNEQFF
CDR3 DNA: TGTGCCAGCAGCCCAACGAGCAATGAGCAGTTCTTC
D gene: .
V gene: TRBV4-2
J gene: TRBJ2-1
CDR3 length: 12
clone size: .

CDR3 protein: CASSQGVEQFF
CDR3 DNA: TGTGCCAGCAGCCAAGGCGTTGAGCAGTTCTTC
D gene: .
V gene: TRBV14
J gene: TRBJ2-1
CDR3 length: 11
clone size: .

CDR3 protein: CASSLDRGMWDTEAFF
CDR3 DNA: TGTGCCAGCAGCTTAGACAGGGGCATGTGGGACACTGAAGCTTTCTTT
D gene: TRBD1
V gene: TRBV7-9
J gene: TRBJ1-1
CDR3 length: 16
clone size: .

CDR3 protein: CASRLGGGYTF
CDR3 DNA: TGTGCCAGCAGGCTGGGAGGCGGCTACACCTTC
D gene: .
V gene: TRBV5-6
J gene: TRBJ1-2
CDR3 length: 11
clone size: .

CDR3 protein: CAWSFSGGAGETQYF
CDR3 DNA: TGTGCCTGGAGTTTCAGCGGGGGGGCCGGGGAGACCCAGTACTTC
D gene: TRBD2
V gene: TRBV30
J gene: TRBJ2-5
CDR3 length: 15
clone size: once

CDR3 protein: CASSQVSSGGTYNEQFF
CDR3 DNA: TGCGCCAGCAGCCAAGTTTCTAGCGGGGGAACCTACAATGAGCAGTTCTTC
D gene: TRBD2
V gene: TRBV4-1
J gene: TRBJ2-1
CDR3 length: 17
clone size: .

CDR3 protein: CASSLRGGNTGELFF
CDR3 DNA: TGTGCCAGCAGCTTACGCGGGGGTAACACCGGGGAGCTGTTTTTT
D gene: TRBD2
V gene: TRBV7-9
J gene: TRBJ2-2
CDR3 length: 15
clone size: .